These 13 T cell receptor beta chains were all obtained from the same sample, sequenced in a study of graft-versus-host responses after intestinal transplantation. The graft tissue was processed, and this released both intraepithelial and lamina propria lymphocytes. This table comes from immunoSEQ multiplex PCR, and its TCRdb copy is limited to in-frame clones, with some not included. The sample includes several thousand clones, approximately 83% of them seen just once. The sample was ileum tissue, taken 156 days after intestinal transplant. The source of these receptors is a human patient who received an intestinal transplant, so some T cells may come from the graft donor.

This clone was found once. This chain connects TRBV6-1 to TRBJ1-5; D is ambiguous. Germline loops: CDR1 MNHNS, CDR2 SASEGT. The V end lost 0 bases, the J end lost 3 bases, and 12 bases lay between the germline ends. The CDR3 spans 16 residues. CDR3 in DNA: TGTGCCAGCAGTGAAGCGCTCTCCAATCCCAATCAGCCCCAGCATTTT. This codes for CASSEALSNPNQPQHF.

This clone showed up just once. V usage is TRBV28 and J usage is TRBJ1-3; no clear D gene. V was pared by 6 bases and J by 2 bases, with 17 bases between. CDR3 length: 16 amino acids. From germline, CDR1 is MDHEN and CDR2 SYDVKM. CDR3 protein: CASSPVPRTPGNTIYF. The CDR3 region has the DNA TGTGCCAGCAGCCCCGTCCCTAGGACTCCTGGAAACACCATATATTTT.

The V call is TRBV5-1, the J call TRBJ2-1; TRBD2 agrees at 14 bases. Germline CDR1 SGHRS, CDR2 YFSETQ. Trimming at V came to 0 bases and at J to 9 bases, leaving 17 bases not matched to a gene. The CDR3 loop spans 20 amino acids. CDR3 bases: TGCGCCAGCAGCTTGGCTATGGGACAGGGGGGGACTAGCGGGAGAATTGAGCAGTTCTTC. Translation gives CASSLAMGQGGTSGRIEQFF.

V usage is TRBV7-9 and J usage is TRBJ1-1; TRBD1 agrees at 7 bases. Germline CDR1 and CDR2: SEHNR and FQNEAQ (reference sequence). CDR3 length equals 13 residues. Trimming at V came to 1 base and at J to 4 bases, leaving 0 bases not matched to a gene. The CDR3 here is CASSLGQGTEAFF. The CDR3 coding sequence is TGTGCCAGCAGCTTAGGACAGGGCACTGAAGCTTTCTTT.

CDR3 in DNA: TGTGCCAGCAGTTACTCAGGGGAGGCTTTCTTT. This translates into CASSYSGEAFF. The chain joins TRBV6-5 to TRBJ1-1, with D tentatively TRBD1 (5 bases). Germline loops: CDR1 MNHEY, CDR2 SVGAGI. Trimming removed 0 bases from V and 11 bases from J, with 7 bases in between. This CDR3 contains 11 residues.

This sequence joins TRBV28 and TRBJ2-2; TRBD1 agrees at 9 bases. V was pared by 5 bases and J by 5 bases, with 6 bases of the junction left unmatched. From germline, CDR1 is MDHEN and CDR2 SYDVKM. CDR3 length: 15 residues. The CDR3: CASSLGTGSTGELFF. The DNA of the CDR3 is TGTGCCAGCAGTCTCGGGACAGGGTCTACCGGGGAGCTGTTTTTT. The full variable domain, in which reference TRBV28 and TRBJ2-2 provide the parts outside the CDR3, is DVKVTQSSRYLVKRTGEKVFLECVQDMDHENMFWYRQDPGLGLRLIYFSYDVKMKEKGDIPEGYSVSREKKERFSLILESASTNQTSMYLCASSLGTGSTGELFFGEGSRLTVL.

In nucleotides, the CDR3 is TGTGCCAGCAGCTTAGTCCGGACTAGCGGATTCGGGCAAGAGACCCAGTACTTC. Amino acids: CASSLVRTSGFGQETQYF. The chain recombines TRBV7-2 with TRBJ2-5; TRBD2 agrees at 10 bases. Germline V gives CDR1 SGHTA, CDR2 FQGNSA. This CDR3 comprises 18 residues. V lost 1 base and J lost 2; bases outside the gene matches: 10.

The chain has TRBV28 and TRBJ2-1, with a possible D match to TRBD2 (6 bases). This CDR3 has 14 residues. Trimming removed 5 bases from V and 4 bases from J, with 12 bases in between. Looked up from germline, CDR1 is MDHEN and CDR2 is SYDVKM. The CDR3 protein is CASSRLDLYNEQFF. CDR3 coding DNA: TGTGCCAGCAGTAGACTAGATCTGTACAATGAGCAGTTCTTC. Drawing the rest from reference TRBV28 and TRBJ2-1, the complete variable domain is DVKVTQSSRYLVKRTGEKVFLECVQDMDHENMFWYRQDPGLGLRLIYFSYDVKMKEKGDIPEGYSVSREKKERFSLILESASTNQTSMYLCASSRLDLYNEQFFGPGTRLTVL.

The CDR3 DNA is TGTGCCAGCAGCTCGCCCCCGGGCACAGATACGCAGTATTTT. Encoded protein: CASSSPPGTDTQYF. V and J are TRBV11-1 and TRBJ2-3; no clear D gene. With 4 bases removed from V and 1 base from J, the gap between germline ends came to 9 bases. Germline V lookup: CDR1 SGHAT, CDR2 FQDESV (reference sequence). This CDR3 region has 14 residues.

J is TRBJ2-3 and V is TRBV4-2; no clear D. This CDR3 has 12 amino acids. The V end lost 2 bases, the J end lost 0 bases, and 0 bases lay between the germline ends. The germline V gene has CDR1 LGHNA and CDR2 YNFKEQ. CDR3 sequence (DNA): TGTGCCAGCAGCCAAAGCACAGATACGCAGTATTTT. Amino acids: CASSQSTDTQYF.

Worth noting for this clone: The identical CDR3 is also encoded by other nucleotide sequences in the sample. The chain has TRBV5-1 and TRBJ2-1; D gene uncertain. Germline-derived CDR1 and CDR2 are SGHRS and YFSETQ. Trimming removed 5 bases from V and 0 bases from J, with 12 bases in between. This CDR3 is 15 amino acids long. This CDR3 is CASSSDPSSYNEQFF. DNA of the CDR3: TGCGCCAGCAGTTCCGACCCTAGCTCCTACAATGAGCAGTTCTTC. The complete variable domain, with remaining parts taken from reference TRBV5-1 and TRBJ2-1, reads KAGVTQTPRYLIKTRGQQVTLSCSPISGHRSVSWYQQTPGQGLQFLFEYFSETQRNKGNFPGRFSGRQFSNSRSEMNVSTLELGDSALYLCASSSDPSSYNEQFFGPGTRLTVL.

This clone counts as large. The chain carries TRBV2 and TRBJ2-2, with no clear D. This CDR3 region has 15 residues. V was clipped by 2 bases and J by 5 bases, with 12 bases between them. From germline, CDR1 is SNHLY and CDR2 FYNNEI. The CDR3 loop reads CASSELRTVTGELFF. The DNA for the CDR3 is TGTGCCAGCAGTGAATTGCGAACAGTTACCGGGGAGCTGTTTTTT. Full variable domain (outside the CDR3, taken from reference TRBV2 and TRBJ2-2): EPEVTQTPSHQVTQMGQEVILRCVPISNHLYFYWYRQILGQKVEFLVSFYNNEISEKSEIFDDQFSVERPDGSNFTLKIRSTKLEDSAMYFCASSELRTVTGELFFGEGSRLTVL.

Comments on this clone: The junction does not match germline at one end; this may be a read error. This same CDR3 is encoded by further DNA sequences in the sample. The chain has TRBV19 and TRBJ2-3; the match to TRBD2 covers 9 bases. The CDR3 consists of 15 residues. From germline, CDR1 is LNHDA and CDR2 SQIVND (reference sequence). The CDR3 loop is CASSIFSGSTDTQYF. In DNA, the CDR3 is TGTGCCAGTAGTATTTTTAGCGGGAGCACGGATACGCAGTATTTT.